These T cell receptor beta chains were read from a single sample in a study of blood T cell repertoires in COVID-19. The protocol was immunoSEQ multiplex PCR, while the TCRdb copy is restricted to in-frame clones and leaves out a portion. The table shows roughly 140,000 clones, with more than 65% occurring only once. The material sequenced was peripheral blood. These receptors were collected from a woman between 45 and 60 years old in a cohort sampled during active or convalescent COVID-19. Both conserved end residues are trimmed from each CDR3.

j_call	v_call	cdr3_length	cdr3_aa
TRBJ2-3	TRBV7-3	12	ASSLSHNTDTQY
TRBJ2-1	TRBV2	11	ASSVGMVDEQF
TRBJ2-6	TRBV6-5	13	ASSTGSSGANVLT
TRBJ1-1	TRBV6-5	12	ASSYSEGMTEAF
TRBJ1-4	TRBV7-9	13	ASSKRTGGGEKLF
TRBJ1-5	TRBV19	12	ASSAGGVSQPQH
TRBJ1-2	TRBV3-1/TRBV3-2	15	ASSQDLSTGPNYGYT
TRBJ1-5	TRBV10-3	15	AISERSGASSNQPQH
TRBJ2-5	TRBV5-6	13	ASSPNGENQETQY
TRBJ2-2	TRBV6-5	12	ASSYQTNTGELF
TRBJ1-4	TRBV18	12	ASSPGATNEKLF
TRBJ2-2	TRBV24-1	12	ATSRQGLTGELF
TRBJ2-7	TRBV6-5	11	ASKRGGGYEQY
TRBJ2-7	TRBV19	14	ASSIALGGATYEQY
TRBJ2-3	TRBV19	11	ASSLQGLDTQY
TRBJ1-1	TRBV6-5	12	ASRGMDRGYEAF
TRBJ2-2	TRBV2	14	ASRRTGGANTGELF
TRBJ2-3	TRBV5-1	15	ASSPTISGGGTDTQY
TRBJ2-7	TRBV2	11	ASREDSSYEQY
TRBJ1-5	TRBV18	13	ASSTSTDQNQPQH
TRBJ1-6	TRBV18	12	ASSPGRVNSPLH
TRBJ1-1	TRBV9	11	ASSVGENTEAF
TRBJ2-1	TRBV24-1	13	ATGDTGGVYNEQF
TRBJ1-2	TRBV4-3	12	ASSQVGQGHGYT
TRBJ1-5	TRBV20-1	12	SASTGGGNQPQH
TRBJ1-4	TRBV19	13	ASSETAATNEKLF
TRBJ2-3	TRBV7-2	13	ASSLWGQHTDTQY
TRBJ2-5	TRBV5-1	13	ASRRITGGEETQY
TRBJ1-1	TRBV10-3	13	AISESPGVDTEAF
TRBJ1-1	TRBV2	11	ASTVEDWTEAF
TRBJ2-5	TRBV2	12	ASSEKDRQETQY
TRBJ2-3	TRBV13	15	ASGSLPGDIYTDTQY
TRBJ1-1	TRBV6-2/TRBV6-3	14	ASSPDRPLFGTEAF
TRBJ1-2	TRBV6-6	11	ASTRTGPYGYT
TRBJ2-5	TRBV19	13	ASSASGGAGETQY
TRBJ2-7	TRBV27	17	ASSSRGLVHGPGSYEQY
TRBJ1-6	TRBV6-6	12	ASSSSGENSPLH
TRBJ2-7	TRBV7-2	13	ASSRSRGAFYEQY
TRBJ1-1	TRBV6-1	12	ASSESLADTEAF
TRBJ2-5	TRBV30	11	AQQTGEAETQY
TRBJ2-5	TRBV7-2	11	ASSRDRQETQY
TRBJ2-5	TRBV20-1	11	SASDGVVETQY
TRBJ2-5	TRBV25-1	12	ASSENLAGETQY
TRBJ1-3	TRBV3-1/TRBV3-2	12	ASSPRQTGNTIY
TRBJ2-7	TRBV21-1	11	ASSSVPSYEQY
TRBJ1-2	TRBV2	12	ASSEQGQRYGYT
TRBJ1-5	TRBV4-3	14	ASSQERTGMHQPQH
TRBJ2-1	TRBV5-4	14	ASSFTGKNTYNEQF
TRBJ1-1	TRBV4-1	10	ASSQIQGGAF
TRBJ1-4	TRBV7-9	14	ASSLADRGPVEKLF
TRBJ1-1	TRBV12-3/TRBV12-4	11	ASSFRQNTEAF
TRBJ1-4	TRBV7-9	12	ASSEGQLNEKLF
TRBJ1-6	TRBV7-9	16	ASSLGGRTGVYNSPLH